The clone carrying this T cell receptor beta chain was seen just once. Produced via immunoSEQ multiplex PCR; TCRdb's table is partial and in-frame only. Counted here are 99,000 or so clones, roughly 79% occurring once; the ten biggest clones make up over 35%. This entry is derived from a study of blood T cell repertoires in COVID-19. Study summary: Italy, Spain and the United States were the sources of the convalescent and acute COVID-19 samples.

Germline-derived CDR1 and CDR2 are GTSNPN and SVGIG (reference sequence). Unmatched junction bases numbered 11, after V lost 2 bases and J lost 8 bases. CDR3 length equals 15 residues. Sequencing was carried out using peripheral blood. This chain joins TRBV30 and TRBJ2-1; TRBD2 agrees at 8 bases. This sequence was found in a man older than 75 with acute or convalescent COVID-19. The CDR3 DNA follows: TGTGCCTGGAGTCCACCCGGACTAGCTGGCCATGAGCAGTTCTTC. This gives the protein CAWSPPGLAGHEQFF.